This T cell receptor (beta chain) was obtained from a study of shared clonotypes between healthy human individuals. Study observations and caveats: The study drew on few donors, limiting represented genetic and exposure-history diversity.

Of note for this clone: The antigen remains undetermined.

TCRdb's copy holds only in-frame clones and misses some; the assay was immunoSEQ multiplex PCR. This sample has fewer than 3 million clones, with 85% to 95% found just once. V was trimmed by 0 bases and J by 2 bases, leaving 11 bases between them. CDR1 is SEHNR, CDR2 FQNEAQ, per germline (reference sequence). The CDR3 covers 16 residues. The V call is TRBV7-9, the J call TRBJ1-5; D remains unclear. Sequenced material: naive CD4+ T cells from PBMCs. Indicated subset: CD45RA+ positively selected. The receptor was isolated from a man between 18 and 35 years old in good health. Some clones in this sample may be carry-over from other donors' samples. The CDR3 loop reads CASSLAEGSGNQPQHF. The CDR3 bases are TGTGCCAGCAGCTTAGCAGAGGGTTCAGGCAATCAGCCCCAGCATTTT.